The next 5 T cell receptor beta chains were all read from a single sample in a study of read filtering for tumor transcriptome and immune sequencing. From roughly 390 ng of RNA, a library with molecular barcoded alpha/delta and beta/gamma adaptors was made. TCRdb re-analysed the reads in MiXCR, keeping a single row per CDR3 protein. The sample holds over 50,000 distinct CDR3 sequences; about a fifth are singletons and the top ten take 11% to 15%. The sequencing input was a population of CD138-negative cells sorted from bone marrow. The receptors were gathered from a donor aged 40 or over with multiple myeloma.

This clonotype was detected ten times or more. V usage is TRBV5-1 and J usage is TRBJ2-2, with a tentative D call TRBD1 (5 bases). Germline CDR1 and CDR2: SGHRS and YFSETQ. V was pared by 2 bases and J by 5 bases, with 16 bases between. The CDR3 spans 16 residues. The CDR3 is CASSFLGRKGTGELFF. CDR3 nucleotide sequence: TGCGCCAGCAGCTTCCTGGGGCGTAAAGGGACCGGGGAGCTGTTTTTT.

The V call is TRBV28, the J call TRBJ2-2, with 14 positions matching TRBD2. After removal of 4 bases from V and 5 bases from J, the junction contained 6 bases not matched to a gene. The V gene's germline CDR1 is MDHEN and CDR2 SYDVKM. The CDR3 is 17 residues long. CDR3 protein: CASSSPGLAGVTGELFF. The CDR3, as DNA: TGTGCCAGCAGTTCTCCGGGACTAGCGGGAGTGACCGGGGAGCTGTTTTTT.

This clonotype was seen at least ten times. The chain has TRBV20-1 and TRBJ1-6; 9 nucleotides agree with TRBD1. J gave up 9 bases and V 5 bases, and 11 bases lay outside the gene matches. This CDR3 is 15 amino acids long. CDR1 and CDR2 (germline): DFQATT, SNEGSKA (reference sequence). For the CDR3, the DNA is TGCAGTGCTGCCGGCCCGGGACAGGGCGCTTCACCCCTCCACTTT. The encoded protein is CSAAGPGQGASPLHF.

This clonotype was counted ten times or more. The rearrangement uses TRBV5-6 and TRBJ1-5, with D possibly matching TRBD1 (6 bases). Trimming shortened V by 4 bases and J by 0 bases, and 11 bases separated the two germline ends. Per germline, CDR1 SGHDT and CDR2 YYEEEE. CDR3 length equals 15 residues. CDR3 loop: CASSPGHYSNQPQHF. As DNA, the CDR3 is TGTGCCAGCAGCCCGGGACACTATAGCAATCAGCCCCAGCATTTT.

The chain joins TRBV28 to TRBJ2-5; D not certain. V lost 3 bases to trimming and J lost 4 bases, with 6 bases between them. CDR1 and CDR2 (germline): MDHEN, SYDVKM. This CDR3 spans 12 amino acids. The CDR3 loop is CASSLMTETQYF. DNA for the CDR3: TGTGCCAGCAGTTTGATGACAGAGACCCAGTACTTC.